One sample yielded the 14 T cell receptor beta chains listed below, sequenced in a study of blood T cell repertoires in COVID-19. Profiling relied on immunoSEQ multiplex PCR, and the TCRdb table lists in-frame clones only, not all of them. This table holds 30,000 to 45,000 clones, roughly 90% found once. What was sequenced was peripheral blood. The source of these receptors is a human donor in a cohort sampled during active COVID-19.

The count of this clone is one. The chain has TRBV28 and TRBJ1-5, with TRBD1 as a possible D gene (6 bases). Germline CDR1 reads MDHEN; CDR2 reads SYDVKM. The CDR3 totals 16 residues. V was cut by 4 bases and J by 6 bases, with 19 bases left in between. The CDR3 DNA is TGTGCCAGCAGTTCCATCTCACAGGGATCCAGTCAGCCCCAGCATTTT. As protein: CASSSISQGSSQPQHF.

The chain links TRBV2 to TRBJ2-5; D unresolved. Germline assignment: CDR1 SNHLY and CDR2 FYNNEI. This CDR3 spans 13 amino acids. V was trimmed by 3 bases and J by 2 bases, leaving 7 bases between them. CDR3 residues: CASSDGRQETQYF. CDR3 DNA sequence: TGTGCCAGCAGTGATGGTAGACAAGAGACCCAGTACTTC. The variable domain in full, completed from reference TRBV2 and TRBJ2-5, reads EPEVTQTPSHQVTQMGQEVILRCVPISNHLYFYWYRQILGQKVEFLVSFYNNEISEKSEIFDDQFSVERPDGSNFTLKIRSTKLEDSAMYFCASSDGRQETQYFGPGTRLLVL.

CDR3 nucleotide sequence: TGTGCCAGTAACACTAGCGGGGCCTACGAGCAGTACTTC. Its translation is CASNTSGAYEQYF. This rearrangement joins TRBV19 to TRBJ2-7; TRBD2 agrees at 10 bases. The germline gives CDR1 LNHDA, CDR2 SQIVND (reference sequence). This CDR3 has 13 residues. V trimming: 7 bases; J trimming: 2 bases; junction bases outside the gene matches: 2.

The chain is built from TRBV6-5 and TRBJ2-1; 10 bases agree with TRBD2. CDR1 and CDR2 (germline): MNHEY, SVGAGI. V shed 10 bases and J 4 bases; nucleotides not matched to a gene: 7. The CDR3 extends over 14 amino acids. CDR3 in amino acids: CAIRAGGLYNEQFF. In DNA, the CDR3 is TGTGCCATCCGAGCGGGGGGGTTATACAATGAGCAGTTCTTC.

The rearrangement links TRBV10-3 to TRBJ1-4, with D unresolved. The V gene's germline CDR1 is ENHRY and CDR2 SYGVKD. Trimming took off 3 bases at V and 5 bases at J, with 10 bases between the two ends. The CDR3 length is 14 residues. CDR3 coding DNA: TGTGCCATCAGTGACGGGAGAGCGAATGAAAAACTGTTTTTT. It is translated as CAISDGRANEKLFF.

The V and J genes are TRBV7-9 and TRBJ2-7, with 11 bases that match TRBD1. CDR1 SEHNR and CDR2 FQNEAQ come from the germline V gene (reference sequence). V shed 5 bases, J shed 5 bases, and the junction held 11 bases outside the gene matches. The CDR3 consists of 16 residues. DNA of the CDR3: TGTGCCAGCAGCCCTCCGGACAGGGGGCAAGGAGACGAGCAGTACTTC. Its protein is CASSPPDRGQGDEQYF.

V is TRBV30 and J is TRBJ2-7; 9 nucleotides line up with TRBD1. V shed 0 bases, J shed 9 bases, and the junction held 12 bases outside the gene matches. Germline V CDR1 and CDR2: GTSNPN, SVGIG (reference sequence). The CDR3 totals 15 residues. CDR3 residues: CAWSVVGTGRKGQYF. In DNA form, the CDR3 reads TGTGCCTGGAGTGTTGTCGGGACAGGGAGGAAGGGGCAGTACTTC.

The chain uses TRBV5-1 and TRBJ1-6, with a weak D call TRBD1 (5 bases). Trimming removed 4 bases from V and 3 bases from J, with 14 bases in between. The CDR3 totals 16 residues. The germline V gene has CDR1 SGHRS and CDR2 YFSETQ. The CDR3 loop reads CASSQADSSYNSPLHF. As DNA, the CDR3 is TGCGCCAGCAGCCAAGCCGACAGCAGCTATAATTCACCCCTCCACTTT.

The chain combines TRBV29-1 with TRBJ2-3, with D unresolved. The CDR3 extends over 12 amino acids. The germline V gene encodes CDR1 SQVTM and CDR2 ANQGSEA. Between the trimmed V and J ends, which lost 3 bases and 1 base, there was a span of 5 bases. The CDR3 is CSVDPGTDTQYF. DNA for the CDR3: TGCAGCGTTGATCCAGGCACAGATACGCAGTATTTT.

CDR3 DNA: TGTGCCAGCTCTCCCGGGACAGCGGGTGTCTATGGCTACACCTTC. Amino acids: CASSPGTAGVYGYTF. V is TRBV18 and J is TRBJ1-2, with 7 bases matching TRBD1. This CDR3 contains 15 residues. Germline V CDR1 and CDR2: KGHSH, LQKENI. J lost 4 bases, V lost 6 bases, and 11 bases had no gene match.

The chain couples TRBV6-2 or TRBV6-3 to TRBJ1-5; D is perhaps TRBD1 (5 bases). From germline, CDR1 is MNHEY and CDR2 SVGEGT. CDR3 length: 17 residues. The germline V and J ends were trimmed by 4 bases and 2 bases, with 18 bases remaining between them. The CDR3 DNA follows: TGTGCCAGCAGTTGGAAGTTCAGGGCGAACGGCAATCAGCCCCAGCATTTT. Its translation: CASSWKFRANGNQPQHF.

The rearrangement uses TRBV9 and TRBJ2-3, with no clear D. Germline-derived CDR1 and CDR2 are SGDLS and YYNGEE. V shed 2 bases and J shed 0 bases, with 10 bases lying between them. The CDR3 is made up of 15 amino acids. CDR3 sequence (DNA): TGTGCCAGCAGCGTTGGCCCGATAAGCACAGATACGCAGTATTTT. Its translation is CASSVGPISTDTQYF.

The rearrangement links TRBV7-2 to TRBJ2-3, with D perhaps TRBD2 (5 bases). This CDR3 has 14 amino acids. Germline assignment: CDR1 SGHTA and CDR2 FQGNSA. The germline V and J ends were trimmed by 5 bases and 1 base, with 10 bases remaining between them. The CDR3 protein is CASSTGLRTDTQYF. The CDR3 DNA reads TGTGCCAGCAGCACCGGACTTCGCACAGATACGCAGTATTTT.

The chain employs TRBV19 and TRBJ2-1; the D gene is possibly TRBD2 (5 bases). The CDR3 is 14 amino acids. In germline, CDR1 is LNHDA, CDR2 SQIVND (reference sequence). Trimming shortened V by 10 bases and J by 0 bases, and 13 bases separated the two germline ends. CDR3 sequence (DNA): TGTGCCACCTTAAGGGAGAGCTCCTACAATGAGCAGTTCTTC. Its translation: CATLRESSYNEQFF.